Given below is one T cell receptor beta chain in context. Its antigen is not known. This entry comes from a study of T cell responses to AZD1222 COVID-19 vaccine. Study findings and constraints: Samples come after the peak T cell response, not at day 14. Spike-wide coverage was observed for vaccine-associated CD4 TCRs, with dominant responses at 160-218 and 743-854. Of spike-specific TCRs, nearly half reportedly target regions left unmutated in variants.

Sequencing was performed with immunoSEQ multiplex PCR; in TCRdb, only in-frame clones are kept and a portion is missing. Seen here are under 300,000 clones, roughly 93% observed once, and the top ten hold 0.5% to 0.65%. Germline CDR1 is SGDLS and CDR2 is YYNGEE. The CDR3 spans 12 residues. V shed 0 bases and J shed 5 bases, with 3 bases lying between them. This TCR came from an adult in good health. This chain uses TRBV9 with TRBJ2-1; D unclear. Sequenced here: peripheral blood, sampled on day 0 of AZD1222 vaccination. In DNA, the CDR3 is TGTGCCAGCAGCGTAGACCACAATGAGCAGTTCTTC. Translation: CASSVDHNEQFF.